One and the same sample provided the 14 T cell receptor beta chains below, sequenced in a study of shared clonotypes between healthy human individuals. Clones were sequenced by immunoSEQ multiplex PCR, and TCRdb holds only the in-frame ones, with some missing. Altogether a few million clones are present, 85% to 95% being singletons, with the ten largest covering 0.39%. Sequencing used naive CD4+ T cells from PBMCs. As to subset: CD45RA+ positively selected. Receptors were obtained from a man in his late teens or twenties in good health. Some clones in this sample may be carry-over from other donors' samples.

This rearrangement joins TRBV11-3 to TRBJ2-1, with a weak D call TRBD2 (6 bases). CDR3 length: 13 amino acids. Trimming shortened V by 1 base and J by 9 bases, and 10 bases separated the two germline ends. Looked up from germline, CDR1 is SGHNT and CDR2 is YENEEA. CDR3 sequence: CASSLGLEGEQFF. For the CDR3, the DNA is TGTGCCAGCAGCTTAGGACTAGAGGGTGAGCAGTTCTTC. Using reference TRBV11-3 and TRBJ2-1 for the parts outside the CDR3, the full variable domain is EAGVVQSPRYKIIEKKQPVAFWCNPISGHNTLYWYLQNLGQGPELLIRYENEEAVDDSQLPKDRFSAERLKGVDSTLKIQPAELGDSAVYLCASSLGLEGEQFFGPGTRLTVL.

V usage is TRBV5-1 and J usage is TRBJ2-7; 7 positions agree with TRBD2. This CDR3 spans 16 amino acids. Germline trimming cut 2 bases from V and 0 bases from J; bases unmatched to any gene: 8. Germline lookup yields CDR1 SGHRS and CDR2 YFSETQ. This CDR3 is CASSLQPSGSSYEQYF. In DNA form, the CDR3 reads TGCGCCAGCAGCTTACAGCCTAGCGGAAGCTCCTACGAGCAGTACTTC.

This sequence joins TRBV5-8 and TRBJ1-1; D gene uncertain. The CDR3 is made up of 13 amino acids. Trimming took 0 bases from V and 1 from J, leaving 4 bases between them. In germline, CDR1 is SGHTS, CDR2 YDEGEE. CDR3 in DNA: TGTGCCAGCAGCTTGGTCTGGAACACTGAAGCTTTCTTT. Protein sequence: CASSLVWNTEAFF.

The chain couples TRBV11-2 to TRBJ1-3; 9 bases line up with TRBD1. The CDR3 runs 15 residues. CDR1 and CDR2 from the germline V gene are SGHAT and FQNNGV. After removal of 11 bases from V and 4 bases from J, the junction contained 12 bases not matched to a gene. CDR3 in DNA: TGTGCCTTAAACACCCGACAGGGGGACGGAAACACCATATATTTT. Its translation is CALNTRQGDGNTIYF.

Here the CDR3 DNA reads TGTGCCAGTACCGCACCGGGACACATTAATCAGCCCCAGCATTTT. The encoded protein is CASTAPGHINQPQHF. The chain is built from TRBV19 and TRBJ1-5, with D possibly being TRBD1 (6 bases). V lost 7 bases and J lost 4, with 17 bases in between. The CDR3 is made up of 15 amino acids. CDR1 is LNHDA, CDR2 SQIVND, per germline (reference sequence).

V usage is TRBV27 and J usage is TRBJ2-7; D is unclear. V was clipped by 5 bases and J by 9 bases, with 17 bases between them. In germline, CDR1 is MNHEY, CDR2 SMNVEV (reference sequence). The CDR3 loop spans 13 amino acids. This chain's CDR3 is CASSTLAAGPQYF. The CDR3 coding sequence is TGTGCCAGCAGTACCCTGGCGGCTGGCCCGCAGTACTTC.

V and J are TRBV5-6 and TRBJ1-2; 7 bases align to TRBD1. Germline V lookup: CDR1 SGHDT, CDR2 YYEEEE. V lost 1 base to trimming and J lost 14 bases; unmatched junction nucleotides: 11. The CDR3 extends over 13 amino acids. The CDR3 nucleotides are TGTGCCAGCAGCTTGACCACTGCCCACAGGGGAACCTTC. Protein: CASSLTTAHRGTF.

V gene TRBV5-6 combines with J gene TRBJ1-1; D is ambiguous. V was trimmed by 4 bases and J by 7 bases, leaving 17 bases between them. This CDR3 contains 14 residues. CDR1 and CDR2 (germline): SGHDT, YYEEEE. The chain's CDR3 is CASSNGFRVSEAFF. The CDR3 bases are TGTGCCAGCAGCAACGGGTTCCGGGTCAGTGAAGCTTTCTTT.

The rearrangement links TRBV5-8 to TRBJ2-5; TRBD2 matches 7 bases. With V trimmed by 0 bases and J by 7 bases, 3 bases remained unmatched. CDR3 length: 13 amino acids. CDR1 and CDR2 from the germline V gene are SGHTS and YDEGEE. CDR3: CASSLGREGTQYF. CDR3 nucleotide sequence: TGTGCCAGCAGCTTGGGTAGGGAGGGGACCCAGTACTTC.

This clone was counted once. J is TRBJ1-1 and V is TRBV2; D is possibly TRBD1 (5 bases). The germline V gene has CDR1 SNHLY and CDR2 FYNNEI. V was cut by 3 bases and J by 5 bases, with 13 bases left in between. The CDR3 totals 14 residues. The chain's CDR3 is CASSDAVGATEAFF. The DNA of the CDR3 is TGTGCCAGCAGTGACGCTGTAGGGGCGACTGAAGCTTTCTTT.

Details on this clone: Other DNA sequences within the sample encode an identical CDR3. The chain recombines TRBV2 with TRBJ2-1; no clear D. The CDR3 has 11 amino acids. V was clipped by 4 bases and J by 9 bases, with 7 bases between them. Looked up from germline, CDR1 is SNHLY and CDR2 is FYNNEI. The DNA of the CDR3 is TGTGCCAGCAGTGTTGGTGGTGAGCAGTTCTTC. Protein sequence: CASSVGGEQFF.

The sample holds one count of this clone. V is TRBV5-1 and J is TRBJ2-5; unclear D gene. Trimming stripped 0 bases from V and 5 bases from J, with 11 bases between. Germline V gene sequence: CDR1 SGHRS, CDR2 YFSETQ. This CDR3 region has 14 residues. The CDR3 protein is CASSLGPSEETQYF. The CDR3 DNA sequence: TGCGCCAGCAGCTTGGGACCCAGCGAGGAGACCCAGTACTTC.

The DNA for the CDR3 is TGTGCCAGCAGCGCTGCAGGGGGCAGCACCTACGAGCAGTACTTC. It specifies CASSAAGGSTYEQYF. V usage is TRBV9 and J usage is TRBJ2-7; 8 positions agree with TRBD1. Unmatched junction bases numbered 7, after V lost 3 bases and J lost 2 bases. The CDR3 covers 15 residues. Germline V gives CDR1 SGDLS, CDR2 YYNGEE.

V usage is TRBV9 and J usage is TRBJ2-1, with D uncertain. Germline V gene lookup returns CDR1 SGDLS and CDR2 YYNGEE. The CDR3 extends over 12 amino acids. V was pared by 0 bases and J by 7 bases, with 5 bases between. The chain's CDR3 is CASSVDRNEQFF. Written as DNA, the CDR3 is TGTGCCAGCAGCGTAGATCGGAATGAGCAGTTCTTC.